This TCR beta chain was documented in a study of T cell responses to AZD1222 COVID-19 vaccine (dated by TCRdb to the early 2020s). With regard to the full study: TCR sequencing covered 230 or so trial participants: 200 to 220 given two doses of AZD1222 and approximately 25 given two doses of MenACWY control vaccine. Trial participants were enrolled by age into subgroups of 18-55, 56-69 and 70-plus years, and around 150, 29 and 61 TCR-sequenced participants, respectively, were included in these subgroups.

For CDR1 and CDR2, the germline V gene lists MNHEY and SVGAGI. The CDR3 covers 14 residues, taking in both the cysteine and the phenylalanine. Only CDR3 DNA remains: 42 bases, in frame from the first base. V loses 6 bases of germline sequence and J loses 2 bases, and the interval between the two ends is 14 bases. Paper-wide results and their limitations: No day 14 peak-response samples were available, so repertoires were characterized only after the peak T cell response. The whole spike protein was spanned by vaccine-associated CD4 TCRs, and dominant responses were seen in regions 160-218 and 743-854. Conclusions about previously exposed vaccinees were limited because only 5 or 6 AZD1222 recipients were SARS-CoV-2 seropositive at baseline. In the small 56-69-year group, the increase in depth fell short of significance, most likely because of low power. Reportedly, close to half of the unique spike-specific TCRs recognized epitopes lying outside the regions that are mutated in the B.1.351 and B.1.1.7 variants. Participants were mostly white British, with more females than males. The authors suggested clonal diversity may have been underestimated. After two AZD1222 doses, spike-specific TCR breadth and depth were significantly higher than at day 0 and than in MenACWY recipients.

Reading the label with the study, this specimen's time point is: about 28 days (+/-7) after the second vaccine dose. AZD1222 recipients whose second dose came at about 4 weeks and those whose second dose came at about 12 weeks were combined into one group, since spike-specific TCR depth and breadth did not differ between the two schedules. Vaccinee samples were obtained from the UK trials COV001 and COV002, which included a single-blind randomized controlled phase 2/3 trial of AZD1222 (ChAdOx1 nCoV-19) in healthy adults. For TCRbeta chain sequencing, PBMC samples were collected from trial participants at day 0 and at day 28 after the second dose. As to this clone: What this receptor recognizes is not known. No quality values exist for individual bases; no much larger clone is one base distant.

The CDR3 regions of human TCRbeta chains were analyzed by immunosequencing. Per the source publication's procedure: TCRs in the repertoires were matched against a reference library of SARS-CoV-2-specific TCRs that had been generated with the MIRA antigen-specificity platform. Breadth was defined as the fraction of unique TCRs that were SARS-CoV-2-associated. Depth was defined as the fraction of total T cells that were SARS-CoV-2-associated. Using the MIRA data, each spike-specific TCR was mapped to the spike region that the TCR reacts to and placed in a CD4 or CD8 class. Log10-transformed breadth and depth values were compared by one-way ANOVA with Sidak's multiple comparisons tests. TCRdb retrieved this table from immuneACCESS and kept in-frame rearrangements only. Not all clones are present; in checked studies, unresolved V genes account for under half, and no reason is known for the remainder. V and J calls and clone size are copied from that table; D and trimming were computed from the DNA. This sample is represented by under 90,000 clones; 83% of them were singletons. Approximately 1.3% of the sample is taken by the ten largest.

The chain uses TRBV6-5 and TRBJ2-7; the D element might be TRBD1 or TRBD2, as each aligns at 5 bases. The sequence was obtained from an adult who received the AZD1222 COVID-19 vaccine. The sample was peripheral blood, taken 28 days after the second AZD1222 dose. The nucleotide sequence reads TGTGCCAGCAGCCGCGTTCAGGGACCCTACGAGCAGTACTTC. The encoded protein is CASSRVQGPYEQYF.